These T cell receptor beta chains were read from a single sample in a study of cytomegalovirus exposure and HLA in healthy donors. Only in-frame clones appear in the TCRdb table, and some are missing; sequencing was by immunoSEQ multiplex PCR. The table records about 120,000 clones, about a sixth of them present only once. The specimen was PBMCs. The origin of the receptors is a female donor in good health and CMV-seropositive. The CDR3 runs from the conserved cysteine through the conserved F or W. The D gene is left open where the match is weak.

v_call: TRBV6-6; j_call: TRBJ2-7; d_call: .; cdr3_aa: CASSWTSRSSYEQYF
v_call: TRBV5-1; j_call: TRBJ1-4; d_call: .; cdr3_aa: CASRAGPNEKLFF
v_call: TRBV9; j_call: TRBJ2-7; d_call: .; cdr3_aa: CASSVEIGPSYEQYF
v_call: TRBV12-5; j_call: TRBJ2-3; d_call: .; cdr3_aa: CASGLSPSTDTQYF
v_call: TRBV5-4; j_call: TRBJ1-4; d_call: .; cdr3_aa: CASSPRTGVNEKLFF
v_call: TRBV18; j_call: TRBJ2-7; d_call: TRBD2; cdr3_aa: CASSPPGGREQYF
v_call: TRBV6-5; j_call: TRBJ2-7; d_call: .; cdr3_aa: CASSPSTGSRQYF
v_call: TRBV5-4; j_call: TRBJ2-1; d_call: TRBD2; cdr3_aa: CASSLAGTSGRVEQFF
v_call: TRBV28; j_call: TRBJ1-5; d_call: .; cdr3_aa: CASSFMATMFSNQPQHF
v_call: TRBV9; j_call: TRBJ2-7; d_call: TRBD1; cdr3_aa: CASSVEGTGSTYEQYF
v_call: TRBV27; j_call: TRBJ1-4; d_call: TRBD1; cdr3_aa: CASSSGTGEEKLFF
v_call: TRBV15; j_call: TRBJ2-1; d_call: .; cdr3_aa: CATSRNYIRGGDEQFF
v_call: TRBV2; j_call: TRBJ2-1; d_call: TRBD2; cdr3_aa: CASSVLAGVLGEQFF
v_call: TRBV4-1; j_call: TRBJ1-3; d_call: .; cdr3_aa: CASSQNTVNLWGDLNTIYF
v_call: TRBV9; j_call: TRBJ1-1; d_call: .; cdr3_aa: CASSVDWGGNTEAFF
v_call: TRBV19; j_call: TRBJ1-5; d_call: TRBD1; cdr3_aa: CASSAGTGNGQPQHF
v_call: TRBV2; j_call: TRBJ1-5; d_call: .; cdr3_aa: CASTADTRNQPQHF
v_call: TRBV19; j_call: TRBJ1-2; d_call: .; cdr3_aa: CASTQTPVGPRRNF
v_call: TRBV2; j_call: TRBJ2-2; d_call: .; cdr3_aa: CASSEARLAGELFF
v_call: TRBV19; j_call: TRBJ2-1; d_call: TRBD2; cdr3_aa: CASSRREGREQFF
v_call: TRBV2; j_call: TRBJ1-4; d_call: .; cdr3_aa: CASSSQGSTGEKLFF
v_call: TRBV6-1; j_call: TRBJ1-2; d_call: TRBD1; cdr3_aa: CASSDFKGAVYGYTF
v_call: TRBV29-1; j_call: TRBJ1-4; d_call: .; cdr3_aa: CSGQYNEKLFF
v_call: TRBV11-2; j_call: TRBJ1-1; d_call: TRBD1; cdr3_aa: CASSFLGTGREAFF
v_call: TRBV27; j_call: TRBJ2-7; d_call: TRBD2; cdr3_aa: CASGVAGALYEQYF
v_call: TRBV4-3; j_call: TRBJ1-2; d_call: TRBD1; cdr3_aa: CASSPRTGVFNYGYTF
v_call: TRBV11-2; j_call: TRBJ2-7; d_call: TRBD1; cdr3_aa: CASSLRQGYEQYF
v_call: TRBV19; j_call: TRBJ2-7; d_call: .; cdr3_aa: CASSIEAGLSYEQYF
v_call: TRBV5-4; j_call: TRBJ1-1; d_call: TRBD1; cdr3_aa: CASSRRLTGDVVAFF
v_call: TRBV28; j_call: TRBJ2-2; d_call: .; cdr3_aa: CASNPPGNTGELFF
v_call: TRBV29-1; j_call: TRBJ1-2; d_call: .; cdr3_aa: CSVQYNYGYTF
v_call: TRBV5-1; j_call: TRBJ2-3; d_call: TRBD2; cdr3_aa: CASSLALAGADTQYF
v_call: TRBV7-3; j_call: TRBJ2-5; d_call: TRBD2; cdr3_aa: CASSYGRAETQYF
v_call: TRBV9; j_call: TRBJ2-7; d_call: .; cdr3_aa: CASSVGQGVREQYF
v_call: TRBV9; j_call: TRBJ1-2; d_call: .; cdr3_aa: CASSVAGFYTF
v_call: TRBV2; j_call: TRBJ2-2; d_call: TRBD2; cdr3_aa: CASGLLLAGVGELFF
v_call: TRBV9; j_call: TRBJ2-2; d_call: TRBD2; cdr3_aa: CASSPQTSDYTGELFF
v_call: TRBV6-5; j_call: TRBJ1-2; d_call: .; cdr3_aa: CASSYLQGTGYTF
v_call: TRBV7-2; j_call: TRBJ1-5; d_call: TRBD1; cdr3_aa: CASSLGQGGQPQHF
v_call: TRBV4-3; j_call: TRBJ2-4; d_call: .; cdr3_aa: CASSQDGRGQTKNIQYF
v_call: TRBV12-5; j_call: TRBJ2-7; d_call: TRBD2; cdr3_aa: CASGLVLSSGPTYEQYF
v_call: TRBV6-5; j_call: TRBJ2-6; d_call: .; cdr3_aa: CASSRTHSGANVLTF
v_call: TRBV5-6; j_call: TRBJ2-7; d_call: TRBD1; cdr3_aa: CASSFTPQGASYEQYF
v_call: TRBV15; j_call: TRBJ2-1; d_call: .; cdr3_aa: CATTQGGRATDEQFF
v_call: TRBV5-1; j_call: TRBJ1-5; d_call: TRBD1; cdr3_aa: CASSLDRGHQPQHF
v_call: TRBV6-5; j_call: TRBJ1-1; d_call: .; cdr3_aa: CASSYSRTEAFF
v_call: TRBV27; j_call: TRBJ2-7; d_call: TRBD2; cdr3_aa: CASSFYTSGGPYEQYF
v_call: TRBV6-5; j_call: TRBJ1-6; d_call: .; cdr3_aa: CASRKTGYNSPLHF
v_call: TRBV5-1; j_call: TRBJ1-2; d_call: TRBD1; cdr3_aa: CASSFAGTGMGYTF
v_call: TRBV2; j_call: TRBJ1-5; d_call: .; cdr3_aa: CASSEGTANQPQHF
v_call: TRBV7-9; j_call: TRBJ2-7; d_call: .; cdr3_aa: CASSFLGDNYEQYF
v_call: TRBV28; j_call: TRBJ2-7; d_call: TRBD1; cdr3_aa: CASSTTGTGFSYEQYF
v_call: TRBV7-3; j_call: TRBJ2-7; d_call: .; cdr3_aa: CASKRDRHRGEQYF
v_call: TRBV4-2; j_call: TRBJ2-1; d_call: TRBD2; cdr3_aa: CASSQDLGGKSSYNEQFF
v_call: TRBV5-1; j_call: TRBJ2-3; d_call: .; cdr3_aa: CASSPMLELTDTQYF
v_call: TRBV6-1; j_call: TRBJ1-5; d_call: .; cdr3_aa: CASSPGHSSNQPQHF
v_call: TRBV5-1; j_call: TRBJ2-4; d_call: .; cdr3_aa: CASSPYGSGNIQYF
v_call: TRBV6-6; j_call: TRBJ1-5; d_call: TRBD1; cdr3_aa: CASSDTTGGLQPQHF
v_call: TRBV7-2; j_call: TRBJ1-6; d_call: .; cdr3_aa: CASSEPGNSPLHF